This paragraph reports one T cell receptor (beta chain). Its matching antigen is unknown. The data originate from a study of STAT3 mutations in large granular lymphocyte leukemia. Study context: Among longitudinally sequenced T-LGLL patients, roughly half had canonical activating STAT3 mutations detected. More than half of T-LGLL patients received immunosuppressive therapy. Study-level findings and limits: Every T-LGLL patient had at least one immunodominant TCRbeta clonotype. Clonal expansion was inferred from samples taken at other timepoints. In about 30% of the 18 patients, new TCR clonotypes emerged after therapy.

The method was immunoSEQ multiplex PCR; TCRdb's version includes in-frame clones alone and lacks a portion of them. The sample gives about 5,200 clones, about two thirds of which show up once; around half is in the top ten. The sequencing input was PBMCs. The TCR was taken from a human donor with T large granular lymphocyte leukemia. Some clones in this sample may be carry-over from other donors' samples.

As DNA, the CDR3 is TGTGCCAGCAGTGAAGCGATAGGGGGGTTGGATCAGCCCCAGCATTTT. Amino acid sequence: CASSEAIGGLDQPQHF. V gene TRBV6-1 combines with J gene TRBJ1-5, with TRBD1 as a possible D gene (6 bases). From germline, CDR1 is MNHNS and CDR2 SASEGT. The V end lost 0 bases, the J end lost 5 bases, and 14 bases lay between the germline ends. CDR3 size: 16 residues.